This section outlines one T cell receptor (beta chain) sequence together with its context. Its antigen is unknown. The sample comes from a study of cytomegalovirus exposure and HLA in healthy donors. Study details: Findings of an earlier analysis included roughly 120 million unique TCR beta sequences from some 200 million T cells. From HLA-typed donors, an early data release held around 85 million unique TCRs.

The V gene lost 7 bases and the J gene lost 8 bases, with 11 bases spanning the gap. CDR3 length: 10 amino acids. Germline loops: CDR1 GTSNPN, CDR2 SVGIG (reference sequence). The PCR used 60 Vbeta and 13 Jbeta primers. Sequenced by immunoSEQ multiplex PCR; TCRdb stores in-frame clones only, minus some. Here the sample spans roughly 200,000 clones, less than 85% being singletons. General study results and limits: Excluded were some V segments that proved indistinguishable, including TRBV6-2 and TRBV6-3. There were 150 to 200 TCR beta chains listed as cytomegalovirus-associated.

This receptor was identified in a middle-aged man in good health and CMV-seronegative. The sequenced material came from PBMCs. This chain uses TRBV30 with TRBJ1-2, with D possibly matching TRBD1 (5 bases). The CDR3 nucleotides read TGTGCCTTCAGGGATAGCGGCTACACCTTC. Translation gives CAFRDSGYTF.